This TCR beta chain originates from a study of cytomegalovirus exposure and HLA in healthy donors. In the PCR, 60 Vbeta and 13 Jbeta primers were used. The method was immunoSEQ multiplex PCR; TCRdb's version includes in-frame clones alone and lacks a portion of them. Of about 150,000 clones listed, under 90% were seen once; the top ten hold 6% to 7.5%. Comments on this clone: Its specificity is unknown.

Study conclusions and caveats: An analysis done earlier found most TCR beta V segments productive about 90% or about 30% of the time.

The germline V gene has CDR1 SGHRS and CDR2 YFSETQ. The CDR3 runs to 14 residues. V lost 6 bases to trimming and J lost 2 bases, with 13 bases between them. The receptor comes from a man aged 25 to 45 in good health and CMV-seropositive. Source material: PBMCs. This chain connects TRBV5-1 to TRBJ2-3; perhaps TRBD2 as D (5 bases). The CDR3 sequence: CASTWSSYTDTQYF. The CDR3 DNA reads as TGCGCCAGCACCTGGTCTAGCTACACAGATACGCAGTATTTT.